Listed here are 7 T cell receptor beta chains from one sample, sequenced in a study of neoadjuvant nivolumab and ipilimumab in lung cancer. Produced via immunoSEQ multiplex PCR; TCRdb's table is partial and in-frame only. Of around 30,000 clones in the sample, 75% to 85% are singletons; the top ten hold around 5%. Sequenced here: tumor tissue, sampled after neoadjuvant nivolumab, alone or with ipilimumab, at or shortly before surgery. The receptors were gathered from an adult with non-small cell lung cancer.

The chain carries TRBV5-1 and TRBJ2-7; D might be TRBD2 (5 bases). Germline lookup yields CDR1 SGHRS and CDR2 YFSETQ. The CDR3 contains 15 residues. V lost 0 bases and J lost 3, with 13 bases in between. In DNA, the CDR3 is TGCGCCAGCAGCTTGGTCGGGGTACAACGCTACGAGCAGTACTTC. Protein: CASSLVGVQRYEQYF.

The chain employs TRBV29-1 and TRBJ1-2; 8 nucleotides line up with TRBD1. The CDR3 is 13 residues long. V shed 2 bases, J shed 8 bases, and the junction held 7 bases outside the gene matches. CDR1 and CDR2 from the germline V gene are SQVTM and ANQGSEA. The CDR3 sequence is CSVEQGQGGGYTF. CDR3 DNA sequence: TGCAGCGTTGAACAAGGACAGGGAGGAGGCTACACCTTC. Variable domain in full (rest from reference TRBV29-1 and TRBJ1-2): SAVISQKPSRDICQRGTSLTIQCQVDSQVTMMFWYRQQPGQSLTLIATANQGSEATYESGFVIDKFPISRPNLTFSTLTVSNMSPEDSSIYLCSVEQGQGGGYTFGSGTRLTVV.

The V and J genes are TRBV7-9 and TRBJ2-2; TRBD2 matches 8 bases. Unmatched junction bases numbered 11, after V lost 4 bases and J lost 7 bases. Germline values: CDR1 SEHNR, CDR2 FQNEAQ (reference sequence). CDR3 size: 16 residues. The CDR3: CASSWRRRGASGELFF. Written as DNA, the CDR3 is TGTGCCAGCAGCTGGCGCCGGCGGGGGGCGAGCGGGGAGCTGTTTTTT.

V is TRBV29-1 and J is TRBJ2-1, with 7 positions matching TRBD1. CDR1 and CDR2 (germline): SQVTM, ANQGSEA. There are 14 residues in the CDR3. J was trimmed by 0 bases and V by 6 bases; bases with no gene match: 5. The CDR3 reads CSVTGWGSYNEQFF. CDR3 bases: TGCAGCGTGACAGGGTGGGGCTCCTACAATGAGCAGTTCTTC.

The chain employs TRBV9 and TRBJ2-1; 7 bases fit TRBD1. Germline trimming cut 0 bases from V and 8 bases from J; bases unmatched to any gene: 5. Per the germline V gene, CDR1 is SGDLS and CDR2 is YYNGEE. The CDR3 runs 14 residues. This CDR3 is CASSVVGQSYEQFF. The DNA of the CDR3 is TGTGCCAGCAGCGTAGTGGGACAGTCCTATGAGCAGTTCTTC.

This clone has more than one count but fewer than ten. As DNA, the CDR3 is TGTGCCAGCCGTACAGGGCCCGAAGCTTTCTTT. Its translation is CASRTGPEAFF. This chain links TRBV2 with TRBJ1-1, with D maybe TRBD1 (6 bases). The germline V gene has CDR1 SNHLY and CDR2 FYNNEI. The V end was cut by 8 bases, the J end by 8 bases, with 12 bases between. The CDR3 covers 11 residues.

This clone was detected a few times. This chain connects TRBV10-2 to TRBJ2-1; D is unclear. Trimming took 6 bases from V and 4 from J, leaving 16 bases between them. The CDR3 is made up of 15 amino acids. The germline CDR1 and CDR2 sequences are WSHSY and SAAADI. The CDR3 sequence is CASRRAANKYNEQFF. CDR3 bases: TGCGCCAGCAGACGAGCAGCCAACAAATACAATGAGCAGTTCTTC.